Listed below are T cell receptor beta chains from one sample, sequenced in a study of blood T cell repertoires in COVID-19. The table came from immunoSEQ multiplex PCR; TCRdb's copy has only in-frame clones and leaves some out. The sample contains roughly 180,000 clones, roughly 85% of which appear only once. Sequencing was done on a sample of peripheral blood. These TCRs come from a woman over 75 with active or convalescent COVID-19. CDR3s include the opening cysteine and the closing phenylalanine or tryptophan. D genes are given only for firm matches. The size field is filled for only some rows; it gives once, few, many or a size class.

>TRBD1|once|TRBV19|TRBJ1-5
TGTGCCAGTAGTACTACGAAGACAGGGGGCAGCGTGGTCGTTCAGCCCCAGCATTTT
CASSTTKTGGSVVVQPQHF
>NA|NA|TRBV5-1|TRBJ1-3
TGCGCCAGCAGTTACTCTGGAAACACCATATATTTT
CASSYSGNTIYF
>NA|NA|TRBV6-2/TRBV6-3|TRBJ2-1
TGTGCCAGCAGTTACTCGGCGACTTCCCCCTACAATGAGCAGTTCTTC
CASSYSATSPYNEQFF
>NA|many|TRBV2|TRBJ1-2
TGTGCCAGCAGTGGGAACAGGGCCCCTGGCTACACCTTC
CASSGNRAPGYTF
>TRBD1|NA|TRBV11-2|TRBJ2-1
TGTGCCAGCAGCATTGACAGGGGCGGGTACAATGAGCAGTTCTTC
CASSIDRGGYNEQFF
>TRBD2|few|TRBV11-2|TRBJ2-1
TGTGCCAGCAGCTTCGTTTGGGAAGCGGGATCCTACAATGAGCAGTTCTTC
CASSFVWEAGSYNEQFF
>TRBD2|NA|TRBV28|TRBJ2-5
TGTGCCAGCAGTTCACCAGCGGGAGTTGAGACCCAGTACTTC
CASSSPAGVETQYF
>NA|NA|TRBV7-6|TRBJ1-6
TGTGCCAGCAGCTTAGGTGTAGGAGATAATTCACCCCTCCACTTT
CASSLGVGDNSPLHF
>NA|NA|TRBV2|TRBJ2-4
TGTGCCAGCAGTGAGGGATGGGTCGACAGAAACATTCAGTACTTC
CASSEGWVDRNIQYF
>TRBD2|NA|TRBV11-3|TRBJ2-1
TGTGCCAGCAGCTTATCTAGCGGGCCCAAAGGGGATGAGCAGTTCTTC
CASSLSSGPKGDEQFF
>TRBD1|NA|TRBV7-9|TRBJ1-5
TGTGCCAGCAGCCCCGGGACAGGGTTAAATCAGCCCCAGCATTTT
CASSPGTGLNQPQHF
>TRBD1|NA|TRBV19|TRBJ2-7
TGTGCCAGTAGTCTTTACAGGGGATCCTACGAGCAGTACTTC
CASSLYRGSYEQYF
>NA|once|TRBV15|TRBJ2-3
TGTGCCACCAGCTCTACCTGGGACTTCACAGATACGCAGTATTTT
CATSSTWDFTDTQYF
>NA|NA|TRBV18|TRBJ1-4
TGTGCCAGCTCACCGCCGGGACTCAGTAATGAAAAACTGTTTTTT
CASSPPGLSNEKLFF
>NA|NA|TRBV5-1|TRBJ2-3
TGCGCCAGCAGCTTGGGACCGACTCTCACAGATACGCAGTATTTT
CASSLGPTLTDTQYF
>TRBD1|NA|TRBV24-1|TRBJ1-4
TGTGCCACCAGTGCAGGGGGGTTGAATGAAAAACTGTTTTTT
CATSAGGLNEKLFF
>TRBD2|NA|TRBV5-1|TRBJ2-5
TGCGCCAGCAGCCCCGGGACTAGCGGGAGGGCCTGGGAGACCCAGTACTTC
CASSPGTSGRAWETQYF
>NA|NA|TRBV7-3|TRBJ2-5
TGTGCCAGCAGCTTAACGGGGGCCTCACGGGAGACCCAGTACTTC
CASSLTGASRETQYF
>TRBD1|NA|TRBV9|TRBJ2-7
TGTGCCAGCAGCGTCGCAACAGGGGGTCTATACGAGCAGTACTTC
CASSVATGGLYEQYF
>TRBD1|NA|TRBV9|TRBJ1-2
TGTGCCAGCAGCGGCGCGGGACAGGTCTATGGCTACACCTTC
CASSGAGQVYGYTF
>NA|NA|TRBV12-3/TRBV12-4|TRBJ1-2
TGTGCCAGCAGTTCCATACAGGGCTATGGCTACACCTTC
CASSSIQGYGYTF
>NA|NA|TRBV27|TRBJ2-3
TGTGCCAGCGCAGTATATTTCACAGATACGCAGTATTTT
CASAVYFTDTQYF
>TRBD1|NA|TRBV19|TRBJ1-5
TGTGCCGCTAGGCCCAGGGGGCAAGGCAATCAGCCCCAGCATTTT
CAARPRGQGNQPQHF
>NA|NA|TRBV15|TRBJ1-5
TGTGCCACCAGCAGAGCGGTGAGGGAAGATCAGCCCCAGCATTTT
CATSRAVREDQPQHF
>TRBD2|NA|TRBV6-5|TRBJ2-1
TGTGCCAGCAGAGCTCCTAGCGGGAGGAACAATGAGCAGTTCTTC
CASRAPSGRNNEQFF
>NA|once|TRBV19|TRBJ2-2
TGTGCCAGTAGTATAGTTGCTAGCGCGAACACCGGGGAGCTGTTTTTT
CASSIVASANTGELFF
>TRBD2|NA|TRBV28|TRBJ2-2
TGTGCCAGCAGTTTCAGAGGACTAGCCCGGGGCACCGGGGAGCTGTTTTTT
CASSFRGLARGTGELFF
>TRBD1|NA|TRBV10-1|TRBJ2-5
TGCGCCAGCAGTGAAGCAGGGGGCAAAGAGACCCAGTACTTC
CASSEAGGKETQYF
>NA|NA|TRBV6-1|TRBJ1-4
TGTGCCAGCAGTCCGCGGGGAGATGAAAAACTGTTTTTT
CASSPRGDEKLFF
>TRBD2|NA|TRBV6-6|TRBJ2-7
TGTGCCACCAAGGGACTAGCGGATTTTCGCGACGAGCAGTACTTC
CATKGLADFRDEQYF
>NA|NA|TRBV3-1/TRBV3-2|TRBJ1-5
TGTGCCAGCAGCCATCTCGACAGCGAAGGCGATCAGCCCCAGCATTTT
CASSHLDSEGDQPQHF
>NA|NA|TRBV6-6|TRBJ1-2
TGTGCCAGCAGTTCAGACTATGGCTACACCTTC
CASSSDYGYTF
>TRBD1|NA|TRBV7-9|TRBJ2-5
TGTGCCACTTCCCTTAGCAGGGGGCCCGAGACCCAGTACTTC
CATSLSRGPETQYF
>TRBD2|once|TRBV14|TRBJ2-7
TGTGCCAGCAGCCATGAATATAGCGGGAGCCGGGGGTACGAGCAGTACTTC
CASSHEYSGSRGYEQYF
>TRBD1|NA|TRBV19|TRBJ1-1
TGTGCCAGTTCGTGGACAGGGGCGACCATGAACACTGAAGCTTTCTTT
CASSWTGATMNTEAFF
>TRBD1|NA|TRBV19|TRBJ1-2
TGTGCCAGTAGCCCGGGACAGGGGATATTTGGCTACACCTTC
CASSPGQGIFGYTF
>NA|few|TRBV5-1|TRBJ1-4
TGCGCCAGCAGCTTGGCCTCCCCCGCTAATGAAAAACTGTTTTTT
CASSLASPANEKLFF
>TRBD1|NA|TRBV6-6|TRBJ1-5
TGTGCCAGCAGTCTGGACAGGGAATATCAGCCCCAGCATTTT
CASSLDREYQPQHF
>NA|NA|TRBV9|TRBJ2-5
TGTGCCAGCAGCGTAGATACTAGCCGGGAGACCCAGTACTTC
CASSVDTSRETQYF
>NA|NA|TRBV16|TRBJ1-5
TGTGCCAGCAGCCAACAAGGGGCCGAGACACAGCCCCAGCATTTT
CASSQQGAETQPQHF
>TRBD1|NA|TRBV13|TRBJ2-7
TGTGCCAGCAGTTCCGGGACAGGGGACTACGAGCAGTACTTC
CASSSGTGDYEQYF
>NA|NA|TRBV6-4|TRBJ1-6
TGTGCCAGCAGTGACTCAGGGGTTTCGAATTCACCCCTCCACTTT
CASSDSGVSNSPLHF
>NA|NA|TRBV30|TRBJ1-1
TGTGCCTGGAGACGGGCGGGCAGGCTAAACACTGAAGCTTTCTTT
CAWRRAGRLNTEAFF
>NA|NA|TRBV28|TRBJ2-5
TGTGCCAGCAGTTTCGCTCCTAGCGTGGGTCAAGAGACCCAGTACTTC
CASSFAPSVGQETQYF
>TRBD2|NA|TRBV28|TRBJ2-1
TGTGCCAGCAGGGAGGGGACTAGCGAGGAATTCTTC
CASREGTSEEFF
>TRBD1|NA|TRBV5-1|TRBJ2-7
TGCGCCAGCAGCTTGGCCGGACAGGGGTACGAGCAGTACTTC
CASSLAGQGYEQYF
>NA|NA|TRBV7-9|TRBJ2-5
TGTGCCAGCACCATAAAGACTAGTATGGAGACCCAGTACTTC
CASTIKTSMETQYF
>NA|NA|TRBV5-1|TRBJ1-1
TGCGCCAGCAGCTTGTCGAGGCTCGAGAAGCGGGAAGCTTTCTTT
CASSLSRLEKREAFF
>NA|NA|TRBV3-1/TRBV3-2|TRBJ1-1
TGTGCCAGCAGCTCCGTAGAGGGTACTGAAGCTTTCTTT
CASSSVEGTEAFF
>NA|NA|TRBV18|TRBJ2-7
TGTGCCAGCTCACCCATACAGGTAGCCGAGCAGTACTTC
CASSPIQVAEQYF
>NA|NA|TRBV19|TRBJ1-2
TGTGCCAGTAGTATACAGGGGAACTATGGCTACACCTTC
CASSIQGNYGYTF
>TRBD1|NA|TRBV3-1/TRBV3-2|TRBJ1-4
TGTGCCAGCAGGGGGACAGTAGAAGAAAAACTGTTTTTT
CASRGTVEEKLFF
>TRBD2|NA|TRBV6-1|TRBJ2-1
TGTGCCAGCAGTGAAAGGGGTAGCGGGAGGGAGTTCTTC
CASSERGSGREFF
>NA|NA|TRBV30|TRBJ1-4
TGTGCCTGGAGTGGGACAGCAACTAATGAAAAACTGTTTTTT
CAWSGTATNEKLFF
>TRBD2|NA|TRBV5-1|TRBJ2-5
TGCGCCAGCAGACCCCATGGGGGGGAACAGACCCAGTACTTC
CASRPHGGEQTQYF